Following are 18 T cell receptor beta chains from one sample sequenced in a study of CD8 T cells in Susac syndrome. Random hexamers served to reverse transcribe about 0.5 to 1 ug RNA. TCRdb reanalysed the immunoSEQ multiplex PCR reads using MiXCR and keeps one entry per CDR3 protein. The table records some 130,000 distinct CDR3 sequences, 80% to 85% of them present only once. The material sequenced was CD8+ T cells from PBMCs. All receptors come from a human donor with multiple sclerosis.

The chain recombines TRBV6-1 with TRBJ2-3; D is unclear. This CDR3 spans 14 amino acids. Germline values: CDR1 MNHNS, CDR2 SASEGT. V lost 5 bases, J lost 0 bases, and 9 bases lay in between. The CDR3: CASSPQRSTDTQYF. In DNA, the CDR3 is TGTGCCAGCAGTCCCCAGAGGAGCACAGATACGCAGTATTTT.

The chain recombines TRBV28 with TRBJ1-1; D unresolved. The CDR3 has 12 amino acids. Germline V gives CDR1 MDHEN, CDR2 SYDVKM. V was cut by 4 bases and J by 2 bases, with 5 bases left in between. The CDR3 is CASSYRNTEAFF. CDR3 DNA: TGTGCCAGCAGTTACAGAAACACTGAAGCTTTCTTT.

The rearrangement uses TRBV14 and TRBJ2-1, with a tentative D call TRBD2 (6 bases). Germline V gives CDR1 SGHDN, CDR2 FVKESK. V was trimmed by 0 bases and J by 0 bases, leaving 12 bases between them. CDR3 length: 17 residues. The CDR3 reads CASSQDGAGLSYNEQFF. CDR3 in DNA: TGTGCCAGCAGCCAAGATGGAGCGGGCCTCTCCTACAATGAGCAGTTCTTC.

The sample holds a few counts of this clonotype. The chain employs TRBV6-1 and TRBJ2-1; 8 bases match TRBD2. The germline CDR1 and CDR2 sequences are MNHNS and SASEGT. This CDR3 has 14 amino acids. V was clipped by 0 bases and J by 6 bases; unmatched bases: 1. The CDR3 loop reads CASSEALAGNEQFF. The CDR3 DNA reads as TGTGCCAGCAGTGAAGCCCTAGCGGGCAATGAGCAGTTCTTC.

The chain uses TRBV19 and TRBJ1-5; D remains unclear. Germline V gene data show CDR1 as LNHDA and CDR2 as SQIVND (reference sequence). V was cut by 1 base and J by 1 base, with 8 bases left in between. CDR3 length: 15 amino acids. The CDR3 is CASSIGGRSNQPQHF. The CDR3 bases are TGTGCCAGTAGTATAGGGGGAAGGAGCAATCAGCCCCAGCATTTT.

The gene calls are TRBV20-1 and TRBJ2-7; TRBD1 is a possible D gene (6 bases). The CDR3 is 15 amino acids. CDR1 and CDR2 from the germline V gene are DFQATT and SNEGSKA (reference sequence). The germline V and J ends were trimmed by 1 base and 2 bases, with 15 bases remaining between them. The CDR3 DNA reads as TGCAGTGCTAGAGTTCCCAGGGGCGCCGCCTACGAGCAGTACTTC. Its protein product is CSARVPRGAAYEQYF.

J is TRBJ2-2 and V is TRBV24-1; D might be TRBD1 (5 bases). Trimming pared 2 bases from V and 5 bases from J, leaving 8 bases between. CDR1 and CDR2 from the germline V gene are KGHDR and SFDVKD. CDR3 size: 14 residues. The CDR3 region has the DNA TGTGCCACCAGTGATTCAGGGTTGACCGGGGAGCTGTTTTTT. Translating it yields CATSDSGLTGELFF.

J is TRBJ2-1 and V is TRBV6-5; D is unclear. Germline-derived CDR1 and CDR2 are MNHEY and SVGAGI. V lost 0 bases and J 1 base, leaving 22 bases between the germline ends. The CDR3 contains 20 residues. CDR3 in amino acids: CASSYSAPLPVVWSYNEQFF. The DNA of the CDR3 is TGTGCCAGCAGTTACTCCGCTCCCCTCCCGGTAGTGTGGTCCTACAATGAGCAGTTCTTC.

The chain has TRBV6-5 and TRBJ1-5, with TRBD1 as a possible D gene (5 bases). Germline-derived CDR1 and CDR2 are MNHEY and SVGAGI. The V and J ends lost 2 bases and 6 bases respectively, with 11 bases between them. CDR3 length equals 14 residues. CDR3: CASSYVTGGQPQHF. The CDR3 nucleotides are TGTGCCAGCAGTTACGTAACCGGGGGTCAGCCCCAGCATTTT.

This rearrangement joins TRBV5-4 to TRBJ1-5; D call uncertain. V was shortened by 4 bases and J by 8 bases, with 13 bases between the two germline ends. The germline V gene encodes CDR1 SGHNT and CDR2 YYREEE (reference sequence). The CDR3 sequence is 13 residues long. The CDR3 sequence: CASSPTPEEPQHF. DNA for the CDR3: TGTGCCAGCAGCCCGACGCCCGAGGAGCCCCAGCATTTT. Together with reference TRBV5-4 and TRBJ1-5, the CDR3 gives the full variable domain: ETGVTQSPTHLIKTRGQQVTLRCSSQSGHNTVSWYQQALGQGPQFIFQYYREEENGRGNFPPRFSGLQFPNYSSELNVNALELDDSALYLCASSPTPEEPQHFGDGTRLSIL.

V and J are TRBV27 and TRBJ2-7, with a tentative D call TRBD2 (6 bases). The CDR3 extends over 14 amino acids. V was cut by 10 bases and J by 1 base, with 17 bases left in between. CDR1 is MNHEY, CDR2 SMNVEV, per germline (reference sequence). CDR3 residues: CATAFGTPSYEQYF. Here the CDR3 DNA reads TGTGCCACCGCGTTCGGGACTCCATCCTACGAGCAGTACTTC.

The V and J genes are TRBV7-9 and TRBJ1-6; D is unclear. CDR3 length: 18 amino acids. Germline loops: CDR1 SEHNR, CDR2 FQNEAQ (reference sequence). The V end lost 1 base, the J end lost 0 bases, and 13 bases lay between the germline ends. As DNA, the CDR3 is TGTGCCAGCAGCTTAGGGGCAGCTTTCAGCTCCTATAATTCACCCCTCCACTTT. Its protein is CASSLGAAFSSYNSPLHF. The full variable domain, its missing parts supplied by reference TRBV7-9 and TRBJ1-6, is DTGVSQNPRHKITKRGQNVTFRCDPISEHNRLYWYRQTLGQGPEFLTYFQNEAQLEKSRLLSDRFSAERPKGSFSTLEIQRTEQGDSAMYLCASSLGAAFSSYNSPLHFGNGTRLTVT.

The V call is TRBV7-9, the J call TRBJ2-4; D perhaps matches TRBD2 (5 bases). Germline values: CDR1 SEHNR, CDR2 FQNEAQ (reference sequence). The CDR3 runs 15 residues. The V and J ends lost 4 bases and 5 bases respectively, with 15 bases between them. The CDR3 sequence is CASSSSGIRENIQYF. DNA for the CDR3: TGTGCCAGCAGCTCTTCCGGGATAAGAGAAAACATTCAGTACTTC.

CDR3 DNA sequence: TGCGCCAGCACCTCGATGGGACAGGGCGTGGGGCAAGAGACCCAGTACTTC. This translates into CASTSMGQGVGQETQYF. The V and J genes are TRBV4-1 and TRBJ2-5; 9 positions agree with TRBD1. Germline values: CDR1 MGHRA, CDR2 YSYEKL. The CDR3 loop spans 17 amino acids. V was clipped by 7 bases and J by 2 bases; unmatched bases: 14.

The chain is built from TRBV27 and TRBJ2-5, with no clear D. CDR1 and CDR2 (germline): MNHEY, SMNVEV (reference sequence). This CDR3 is built from 15 residues. V was clipped by 6 bases and J by 2 bases, with 16 bases between them. CDR3 in amino acids: CASRGKHSEQETQYF. CDR3 DNA sequence: TGTGCCAGCAGAGGAAAACATTCCGAGCAAGAGACCCAGTACTTC.

The J gene is TRBJ1-4, the V gene TRBV24-1; D gene unclear. The germline V gene has CDR1 KGHDR and CDR2 SFDVKD. The CDR3 is 15 amino acids. The germline V and J ends were trimmed by 4 bases and 4 bases, with 12 bases remaining between them. The CDR3 reads CATSDSDTLNEKLFF. The CDR3 DNA reads TGTGCCACCAGTGACTCCGACACCCTTAATGAAAAACTGTTTTTT.

With respect to this clonotype: Its ends do not fully match the called genes, so a read error is possible. The CDR3 sequence: CASSPRDTANTGELFF. For the CDR3, the DNA is TGTGCTAGCAGTCCCCGGGACACCGCGAACACCGGGGAGCTGTTTTTT. The V call is TRBV7-7, the J call TRBJ2-2; D might be TRBD1 (6 bases). The CDR3 totals 16 residues. CDR1 is SSHAT and CDR2 is FNYEAQ in the germline V gene (reference sequence).

CDR3 residues: CASSIRDRGGTEAFF. The DNA for the CDR3 is TGTGCCAGTAGTATCCGGGACAGGGGGGGAACTGAAGCTTTCTTT. The chain uses TRBV19 and TRBJ1-1; TRBD1 matches 11 bases. The junction had 5 bases not matched to a gene; V was cut back by 3 bases and J by 5 bases. Germline V gene lookup returns CDR1 LNHDA and CDR2 SQIVND (reference sequence). The CDR3 extends over 15 amino acids.